A selection of T cell receptor beta chains follows, all from one sample in a study of CD8+CD57+ T cells in acquired aplastic anemia. TCRdb re-called the reads with MiXCR, one entry per CDR3 protein. The repertoire holds a few hundred thousand distinct CDR3 sequences, with 34% as singletons. Sequenced: sorted CD4+, CD8+, or CD8+CD57+ T cells (not recorded which) from PBMCs. These receptors were taken from a human donor in good health, serving as a control. Each CDR3 is given with its conserved first and last residue. D genes are given only for firm matches. Clone size is stated in some rows and not others, as once, few, many or a class when expanded.

>TRBJ2-5|TRBD2|TRBV6-1|NA
TGTGCCGGCAGTGAAGGCCCGCCGGTGGGGGCTACTAGCGGCCAGGCGACCCAGTACTTC
CAGSEGPPVGATSGQATQYF
>TRBJ1-1|NA|TRBV4-1|NA
TGCGCCAGCAGCCAAAAGGGGACCGACACTGAAGCTTTCTTT
CASSQKGTDTEAFF
>TRBJ2-2|TRBD2|TRBV5-1|few
TGCGCCAGCAGCTTGGGGACTAGCACAGCGAACACCGGGGAGCTGTTTTTT
CASSLGTSTANTGELFF
>TRBJ1-1|NA|TRBV27|NA
TGTGCCAGCAGTTACTCAGACCTGAACACTGAAGCTTTCTTT
CASSYSDLNTEAFF
>TRBJ2-7|NA|TRBV6-1|many
TGTGCCAGTAAGGTCACAACGCTATCCTCCGAGCAGTACTTC
CASKVTTLSSEQYF
>TRBJ1-2|NA|TRBV29-1|NA
TGCAGCGTTGTAGTGGGGGCTAACTATGGCTACACCTTC
CSVVVGANYGYTF
>TRBJ1-5|NA|TRBV2|many
TGTGCCAGCAGTGTTGGTAGCGTGGGTCAGCCCCAGCATTTT
CASSVGSVGQPQHF
>TRBJ1-1|NA|TRBV15|NA
TGTGCCACCAGCACGTTCGGACAGACGAACAGTGAAGCTTTCTTT
CATSTFGQTNSEAFF
>TRBJ1-6|TRBD1|TRBV12-3/TRBV12-4|NA
TGTGCCAGCAGTAAGACAGGGGAGGATTTTAATTCACCCCTCCACTTT
CASSKTGEDFNSPLHF
>TRBJ2-7|TRBD1|TRBV6-1|many
TGTGCCAGCAGCAACACGGGACAGGGGACCTACGAGCAGTACTTC
CASSNTGQGTYEQYF
>TRBJ2-6|NA|TRBV19|NA
TGTGCCAGTAGTCGTCTACAGGGGGGAGGGGCCAACGCCCTGACTTTC
CASSRLQGGGANALTF
>TRBJ1-1|NA|TRBV7-6|many
TGTGCCAGCAGCTCGCCGACAGTGAACACTGAAGCTTTCTTT
CASSSPTVNTEAFF
>TRBJ1-2|TRBD1|TRBV11-2|NA
TGTGCCAGCAGCCTCCGACAGGGGATACGCACCGATGGCTACACCTTC
CASSLRQGIRTDGYTF
>TRBJ1-1|NA|TRBV12-3/TRBV12-4|many
TGTGCCAGCAGACATACACGTAGGGGCACTGAAGCTTTCTTT
CASRHTRRGTEAFF
>TRBJ2-7|NA|TRBV14|many
TGTGCCAGCAGCCCCTGGAGGGGTTCGGAGGATGCTACCTACGAGCAGTACTTC
CASSPWRGSEDATYEQYF
>TRBJ1-2|NA|TRBV27|NA
TGTGCCAGCAGTCAGGGGCGTAACTATGGCTACACCTTC
CASSQGRNYGYTF
>TRBJ1-1|TRBD1|TRBV7-9|many
TGTGCCAGCAGCCCCCTTAGACAGGGCCAAGCTTTCTTT
CASSPLRQGQAFF
>TRBJ2-7|NA|TRBV9|many
TGTGCCAGCAGCGTAGAGGGCGGGTACTACGAGCAGTACTTC
CASSVEGGYYEQYF
>TRBJ2-1|NA|TRBV2|many
TGTGCCAGCAGTGAACTCAGCTCCTACAATGAGCAGTTCTTC
CASSELSSYNEQFF
>TRBJ2-3|NA|TRBV11-2|many
TGTGCCAGCAGCTTAGATTTCGGGGAAGGTACGCAGTATTTT
CASSLDFGEGTQYF
>TRBJ1-1|NA|TRBV2|NA
TGTGCCAGCAGTACCACCGGGAGGGACACTGAAGCTTTCTTT
CASSTTGRDTEAFF
>TRBJ1-1|TRBD1|TRBV5-1|many
TGCGCCAGCAGCCGTGACAGGGGGATCACTGAAGCTTTCTTT
CASSRDRGITEAFF